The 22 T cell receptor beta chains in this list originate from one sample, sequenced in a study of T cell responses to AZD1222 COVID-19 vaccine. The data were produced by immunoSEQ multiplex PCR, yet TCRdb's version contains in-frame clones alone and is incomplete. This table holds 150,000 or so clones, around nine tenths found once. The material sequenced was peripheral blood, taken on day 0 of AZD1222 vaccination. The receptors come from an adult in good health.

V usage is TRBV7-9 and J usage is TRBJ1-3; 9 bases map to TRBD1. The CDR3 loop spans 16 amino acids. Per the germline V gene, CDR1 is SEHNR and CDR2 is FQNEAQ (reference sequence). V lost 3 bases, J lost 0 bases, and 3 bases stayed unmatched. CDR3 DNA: TGTGCCAGCAGCTTGCCGACAGGGGGCTCTGGAAACACCATATATTTT. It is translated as CASSLPTGGSGNTIYF. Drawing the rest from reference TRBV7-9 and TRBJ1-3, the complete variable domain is DTGVSQNPRHKITKRGQNVTFRCDPISEHNRLYWYRQTLGQGPEFLTYFQNEAQLEKSRLLSDRFSAERPKGSFSTLEIQRTEQGDSAMYLCASSLPTGGSGNTIYFGEGSWLTVV.

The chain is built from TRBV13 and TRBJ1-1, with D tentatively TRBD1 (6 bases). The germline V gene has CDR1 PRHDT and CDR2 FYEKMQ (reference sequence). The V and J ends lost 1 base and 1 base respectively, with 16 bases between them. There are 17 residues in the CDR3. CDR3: CASSLEGRTDWNTEAFF. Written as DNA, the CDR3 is TGTGCCAGCAGCTTAGAGGGAAGGACAGATTGGAACACTGAAGCTTTCTTT.

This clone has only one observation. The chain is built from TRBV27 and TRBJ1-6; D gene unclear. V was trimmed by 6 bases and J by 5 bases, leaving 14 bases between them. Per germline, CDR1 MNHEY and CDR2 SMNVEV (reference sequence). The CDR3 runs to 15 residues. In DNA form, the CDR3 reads TGTGCCAGCAGCCCCGGTGTGGGAGATAATTCACCCCTCCACTTT. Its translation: CASSPGVGDNSPLHF.

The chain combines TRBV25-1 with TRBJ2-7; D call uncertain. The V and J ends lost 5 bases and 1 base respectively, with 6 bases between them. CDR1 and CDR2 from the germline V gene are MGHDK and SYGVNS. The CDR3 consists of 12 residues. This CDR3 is CASSIDSYEQYF. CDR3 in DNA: TGTGCCAGCAGTATCGATTCCTACGAGCAGTACTTC.

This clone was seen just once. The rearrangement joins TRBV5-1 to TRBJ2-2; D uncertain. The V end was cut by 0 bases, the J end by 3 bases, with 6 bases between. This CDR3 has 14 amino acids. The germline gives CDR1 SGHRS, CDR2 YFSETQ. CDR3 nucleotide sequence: TGCGCCAGCAGCTTGGGACAACACACCGGGGAGCTGTTTTTT. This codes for CASSLGQHTGELFF.

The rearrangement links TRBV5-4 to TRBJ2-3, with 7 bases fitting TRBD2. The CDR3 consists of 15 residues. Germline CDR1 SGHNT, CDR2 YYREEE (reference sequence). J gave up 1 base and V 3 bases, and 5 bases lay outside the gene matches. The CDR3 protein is CASSSLREGTDTQYF. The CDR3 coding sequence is TGTGCCAGCAGCTCCCTTCGGGAGGGCACAGATACGCAGTATTTT.

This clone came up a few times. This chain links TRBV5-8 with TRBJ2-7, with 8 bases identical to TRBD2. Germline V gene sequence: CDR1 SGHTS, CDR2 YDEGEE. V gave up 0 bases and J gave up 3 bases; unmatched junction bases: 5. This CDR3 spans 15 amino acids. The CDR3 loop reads CASSLASGSLYEQYF. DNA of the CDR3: TGTGCCAGCAGCTTGGCCAGCGGGAGCCTCTACGAGCAGTACTTC.

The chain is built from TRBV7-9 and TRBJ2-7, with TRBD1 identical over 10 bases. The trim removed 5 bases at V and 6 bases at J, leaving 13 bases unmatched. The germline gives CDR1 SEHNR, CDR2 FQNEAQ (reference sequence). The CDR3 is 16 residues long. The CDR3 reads CASSPRDRGPPGEQYF. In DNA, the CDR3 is TGTGCCAGCAGCCCGCGGGACAGGGGACCACCAGGCGAGCAGTACTTC.

DNA for the CDR3: TGCGCCAGCAGCTTGGGACAGGGTAACGAGCAGTTCTTC. The encoded protein is CASSLGQGNEQFF. The chain recombines TRBV5-1 with TRBJ2-1; 7 bases map to TRBD1. This CDR3 region has 13 residues. The V gene end was trimmed by 0 bases and the J gene end by 10 bases; junction bases not matched to a gene: 4. The germline gives CDR1 SGHRS, CDR2 YFSETQ.

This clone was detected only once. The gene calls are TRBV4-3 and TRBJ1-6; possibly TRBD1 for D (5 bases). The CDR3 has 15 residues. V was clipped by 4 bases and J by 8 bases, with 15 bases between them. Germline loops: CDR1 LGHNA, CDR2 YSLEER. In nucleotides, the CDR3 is TGCGCCAGCAGCCTCTCCGGGGGTCCAGATTCACCCCTCCACTTT. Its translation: CASSLSGGPDSPLHF.

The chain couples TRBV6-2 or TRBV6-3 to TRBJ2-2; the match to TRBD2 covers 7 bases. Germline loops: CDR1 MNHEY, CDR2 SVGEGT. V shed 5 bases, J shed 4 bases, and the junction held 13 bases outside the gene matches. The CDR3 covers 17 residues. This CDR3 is CASSPLTSAWGTGELFF. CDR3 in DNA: TGTGCCAGCAGTCCCCTCACTAGCGCCTGGGGCACCGGGGAGCTGTTTTTT.

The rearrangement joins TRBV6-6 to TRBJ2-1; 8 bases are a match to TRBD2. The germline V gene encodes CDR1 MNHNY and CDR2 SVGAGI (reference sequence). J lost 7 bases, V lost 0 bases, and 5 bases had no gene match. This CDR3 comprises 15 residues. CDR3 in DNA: TGTGCCAGCAGTTACTCGATTGGCGGGGGGAATGAGCAGTTCTTC. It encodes CASSYSIGGGNEQFF.

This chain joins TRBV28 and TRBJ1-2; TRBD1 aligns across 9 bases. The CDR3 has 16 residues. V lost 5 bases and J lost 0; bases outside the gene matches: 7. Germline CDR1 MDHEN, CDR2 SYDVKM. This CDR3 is CASSAPGQGANYGYTF. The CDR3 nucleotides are TGTGCCAGCAGTGCTCCGGGACAGGGAGCTAACTATGGCTACACCTTC.

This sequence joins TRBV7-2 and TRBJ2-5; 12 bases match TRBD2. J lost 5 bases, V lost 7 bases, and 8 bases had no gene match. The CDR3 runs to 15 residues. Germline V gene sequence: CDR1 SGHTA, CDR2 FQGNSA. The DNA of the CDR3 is TGTGCCAGCACCCCTGGACTAGCGGGATGGGAGACCCAGTACTTC. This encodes CASTPGLAGWETQYF. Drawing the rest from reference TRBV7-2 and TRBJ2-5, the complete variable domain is GAGVSQSPSNKVTEKGKDVELRCDPISGHTALYWYRQSLGQGLEFLIYFQGNSAPDKSGLPSDRFSAERTGGSVSTLTIQRTQQEDSAVYLCASTPGLAGWETQYFGPGTRLLVL.

CDR3 residues: CASSQSSQGFGNTEAFF. CDR3 nucleotide sequence: TGTGCCAGCAGCCAATCTTCGCAGGGGTTCGGGAACACTGAAGCTTTCTTT. The V gene is TRBV4-2, the J gene TRBJ1-1; weak D call: TRBD1 (6 bases). This CDR3 region has 17 residues. V lost 2 bases and J 1 base, leaving 17 bases between the germline ends. Germline assignment: CDR1 LGHNA and CDR2 YNFKEQ.

The CDR3 sequence is CASSLYSTDTQYF. In DNA form, the CDR3 reads TGCGCCAGCAGCTTGTACAGCACAGATACGCAGTATTTT. The chain is built from TRBV5-1 and TRBJ2-3, with D hard to call. The CDR3 extends over 13 amino acids. The germline gives CDR1 SGHRS, CDR2 YFSETQ. V lost 1 base to trimming and J lost 0 bases, with 3 bases between them. The complete variable domain, with remaining parts taken from reference TRBV5-1 and TRBJ2-3, reads KAGVTQTPRYLIKTRGQQVTLSCSPISGHRSVSWYQQTPGQGLQFLFEYFSETQRNKGNFPGRFSGRQFSNSRSEMNVSTLELGDSALYLCASSLYSTDTQYFGPGTRLTVL.

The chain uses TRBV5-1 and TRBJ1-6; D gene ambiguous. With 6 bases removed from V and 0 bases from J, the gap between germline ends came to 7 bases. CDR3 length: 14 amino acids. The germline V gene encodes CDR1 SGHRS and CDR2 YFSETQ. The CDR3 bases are TGCGCCAGCACCGAAAGCTCCTATAATTCACCCCTCCACTTT. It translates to CASTESSYNSPLHF.

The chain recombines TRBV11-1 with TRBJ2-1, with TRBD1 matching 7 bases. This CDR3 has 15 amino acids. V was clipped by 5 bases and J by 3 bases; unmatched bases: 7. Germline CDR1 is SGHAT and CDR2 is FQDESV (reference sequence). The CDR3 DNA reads TGTGCCAGCAGCCCCCGCCGGGACAGCTACAATGAGCAGTTCTTC. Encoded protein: CASSPRRDSYNEQFF.

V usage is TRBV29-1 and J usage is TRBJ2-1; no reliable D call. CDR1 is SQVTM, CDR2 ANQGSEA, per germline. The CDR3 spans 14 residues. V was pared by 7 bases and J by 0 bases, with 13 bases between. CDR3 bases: TGCAGCGCCGCTCGCGGTTTCTCCTACAATGAGCAGTTCTTC. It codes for CSAARGFSYNEQFF.

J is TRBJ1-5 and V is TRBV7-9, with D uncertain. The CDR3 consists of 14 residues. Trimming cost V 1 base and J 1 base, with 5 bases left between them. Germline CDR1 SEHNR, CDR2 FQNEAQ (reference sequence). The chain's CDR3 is CASSLVESNQPQHF. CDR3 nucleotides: TGTGCCAGCAGCTTAGTAGAGAGCAATCAGCCCCAGCATTTT.

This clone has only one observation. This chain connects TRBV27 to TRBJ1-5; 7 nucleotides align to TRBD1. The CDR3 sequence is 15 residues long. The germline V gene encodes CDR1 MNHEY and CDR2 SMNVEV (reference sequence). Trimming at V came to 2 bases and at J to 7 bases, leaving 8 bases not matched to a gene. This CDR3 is CASSLGTGVLQPQHF. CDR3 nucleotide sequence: TGTGCCAGCAGTTTAGGAACAGGGGTCTTGCAGCCCCAGCATTTT.

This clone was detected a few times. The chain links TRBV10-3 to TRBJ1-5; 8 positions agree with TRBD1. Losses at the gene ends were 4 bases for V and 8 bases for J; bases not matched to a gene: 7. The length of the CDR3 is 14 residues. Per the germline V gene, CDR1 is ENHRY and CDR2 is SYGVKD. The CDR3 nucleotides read TGTGCCATCAGTGTGGACAGGGAAAATAAGCCCCAGCATTTT. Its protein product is CAISVDRENKPQHF.